The present T cell receptor (beta chain) was sequenced within a study of graft-versus-host responses after intestinal transplantation. Study information: Multivisceral, liver-intestinal, or isolated intestinal transplants were received by the recipients. The whole recipient group had anti-thymocyte globulin induction followed by tacrolimus and steroids for three to four years. General observations from the study: Elevated graft-versus-host to host-versus-graft clonal ratios in allografts were recorded for patients with graft-donor T cell macrochimerism. Ileal or blood samples showed some GvH clones first, and such clones were also found in recipient marrow.

Note on this clone: No antigen is known for it.

The repertoire was sequenced with immunoSEQ multiplex PCR; TCRdb's copy has only in-frame clones and lacks some. The repertoire has 15,000 to 20,000 clones, roughly 83% of them found once; the top ten carry roughly 3.8%. Per germline, CDR1 SGHRS and CDR2 YFSETQ. This CDR3 spans 14 amino acids. Deletions cut 0 bases from V and 1 base from J, with 5 bases between. Researchers processed graft tissue to release intraepithelial and lamina propria lymphocytes. This TCR was sampled from a human patient who received an intestinal transplant, so some T cells may come from the graft donor. The chain has TRBV5-1 and TRBJ2-1; perhaps TRBD1 as D (5 bases). The material sequenced was ileum tissue, taken about 86 weeks after intestinal transplantation. CDR3 protein: CASSLDRSYNEQFF. In DNA, the CDR3 is TGCGCCAGCAGCTTGGACAGGTCCTACAATGAGCAGTTCTTC.